This TCR beta chain derives from a study of shared clonotypes between healthy human individuals. V lost 7 bases and J lost 3; bases outside the gene matches: 6. Germline CDR1 and CDR2: MNHEY and SMNVEV (reference sequence). The CDR3 has 14 residues. Study-level findings and limits: It was observed that around 5% of naive CD4 clonotypes were shared across a handful of donors.

The material for each subset, its genomic DNA, was split evenly across several immunoSEQ plates. The repertoire was sequenced with immunoSEQ multiplex PCR; TCRdb's copy has only in-frame clones and lacks some. The sample holds 2 million to 2.5 million clones, 95% seen once. This clone was seen once. Antigen: not known. The sample was naive CD4+ T cells sorted from blood. Sample subset: CD45RA+ positively selected. V gene TRBV27 combines with J gene TRBJ1-1; 9 nucleotides match TRBD1. This clonotype originated in a young man in good health. This CDR3 reads CASTERQGDTEAFF. CDR3 coding DNA: TGTGCCAGCACCGAACGACAGGGGGACACTGAAGCTTTCTTT.